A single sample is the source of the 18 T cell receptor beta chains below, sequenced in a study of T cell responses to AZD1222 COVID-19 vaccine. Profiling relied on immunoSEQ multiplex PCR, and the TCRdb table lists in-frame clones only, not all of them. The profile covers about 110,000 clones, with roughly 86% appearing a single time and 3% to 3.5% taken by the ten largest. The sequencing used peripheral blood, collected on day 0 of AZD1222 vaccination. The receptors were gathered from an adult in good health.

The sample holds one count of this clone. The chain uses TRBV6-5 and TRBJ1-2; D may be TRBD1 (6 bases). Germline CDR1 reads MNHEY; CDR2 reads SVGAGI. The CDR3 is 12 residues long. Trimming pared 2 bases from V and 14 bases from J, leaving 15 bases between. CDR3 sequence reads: CASSYDDRTKTF. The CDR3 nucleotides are TGTGCCAGCAGTTACGATGACAGGACGAAGACCTTC.

CDR3 sequence: CASSQDRAYEKLFF. The CDR3 bases are TGTGCCAGCAGCCAAGACCGGGCCTATGAAAAACTGTTTTTT. V is TRBV3-1 (or the pseudogene TRBV3-2) and J is TRBJ1-4; D ambiguous. Germline V lookup: CDR1 LGHDT, CDR2 YNNKEL (reference sequence). This CDR3 region has 14 residues. V lost 0 bases and J 6 bases, leaving 8 bases between the germline ends.

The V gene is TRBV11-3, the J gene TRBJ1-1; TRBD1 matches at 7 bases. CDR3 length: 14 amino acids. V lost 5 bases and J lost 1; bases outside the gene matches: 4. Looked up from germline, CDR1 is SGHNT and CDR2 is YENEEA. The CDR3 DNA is TGTGCCAGCAGCCCGGGACAGAAGAACACTGAAGCTTTCTTT. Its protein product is CASSPGQKNTEAFF.

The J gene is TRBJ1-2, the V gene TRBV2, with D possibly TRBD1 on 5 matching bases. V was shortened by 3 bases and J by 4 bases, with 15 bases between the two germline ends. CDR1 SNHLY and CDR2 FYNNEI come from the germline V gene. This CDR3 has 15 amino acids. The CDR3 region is CASSEAGTLGYGYTF. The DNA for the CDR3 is TGTGCCAGCAGTGAGGCAGGGACTCTAGGCTATGGCTACACCTTC.

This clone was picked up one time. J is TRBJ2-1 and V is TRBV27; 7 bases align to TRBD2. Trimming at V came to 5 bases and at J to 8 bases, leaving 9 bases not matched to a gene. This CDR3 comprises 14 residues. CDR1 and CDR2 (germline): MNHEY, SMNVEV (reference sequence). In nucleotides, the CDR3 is TGTGCCAGCAGTCCCCCGGGCCGGGAGGATGAGCAGTTCTTC. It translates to CASSPPGREDEQFF.

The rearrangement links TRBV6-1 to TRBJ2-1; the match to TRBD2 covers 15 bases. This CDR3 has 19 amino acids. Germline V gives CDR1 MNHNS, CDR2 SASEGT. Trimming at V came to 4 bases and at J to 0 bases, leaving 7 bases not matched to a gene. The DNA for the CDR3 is TGTGCCAGCAGTGGAGGACTAGCGGGGGGGCGGGTCTCCTACAATGAGCAGTTCTTC. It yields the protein CASSGGLAGGRVSYNEQFF.

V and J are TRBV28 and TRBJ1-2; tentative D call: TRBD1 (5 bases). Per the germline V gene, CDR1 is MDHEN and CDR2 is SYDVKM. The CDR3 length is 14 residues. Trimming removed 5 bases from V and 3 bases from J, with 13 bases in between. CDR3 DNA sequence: TGTGCCAGCAGTCTCCGGGGGAGGCACTATGGCTACACCTTC. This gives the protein CASSLRGRHYGYTF.

Written as DNA, the CDR3 is TGTGCCAGCAGCCAACCCCAGGGGGATAATTCACCCCTCCACTTT. This encodes CASSQPQGDNSPLHF. The J gene is TRBJ1-6, the V gene TRBV3-1 (or the pseudogene TRBV3-2); 7 bases agree with TRBD1. The CDR3 contains 15 residues. In germline, CDR1 is LGHDT, CDR2 YNNKEL (reference sequence). The junction had 3 bases not matched to a gene; V was cut back by 2 bases and J by 5 bases.

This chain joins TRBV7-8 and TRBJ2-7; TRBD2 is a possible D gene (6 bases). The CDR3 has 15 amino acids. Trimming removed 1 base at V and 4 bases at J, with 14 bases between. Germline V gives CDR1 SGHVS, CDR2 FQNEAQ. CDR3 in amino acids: CASSLGRDRAYEQYF. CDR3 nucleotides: TGTGCCAGCAGCTTAGGGAGGGACCGCGCATACGAGCAGTACTTC.

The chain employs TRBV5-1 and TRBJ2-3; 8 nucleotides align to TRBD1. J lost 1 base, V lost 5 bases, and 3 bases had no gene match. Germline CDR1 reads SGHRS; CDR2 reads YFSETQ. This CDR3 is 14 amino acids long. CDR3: CASRARGRTDTQYF. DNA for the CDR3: TGCGCCAGCAGGGCCAGGGGGCGCACAGATACGCAGTATTTT.

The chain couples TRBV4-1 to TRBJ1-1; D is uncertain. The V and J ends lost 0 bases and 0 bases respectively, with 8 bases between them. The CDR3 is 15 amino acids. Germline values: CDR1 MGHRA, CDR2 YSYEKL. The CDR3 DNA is TGCGCCAGCAGCCAAGATGGCCCTATGAACACTGAAGCTTTCTTT. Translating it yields CASSQDGPMNTEAFF.

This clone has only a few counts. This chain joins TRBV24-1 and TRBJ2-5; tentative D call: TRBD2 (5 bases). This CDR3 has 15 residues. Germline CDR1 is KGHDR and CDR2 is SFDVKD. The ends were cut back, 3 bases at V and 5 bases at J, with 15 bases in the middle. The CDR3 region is CATSDSGLGGETQYF. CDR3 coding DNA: TGTGCCACCAGTGATAGCGGATTGGGCGGGGAGACCCAGTACTTC.

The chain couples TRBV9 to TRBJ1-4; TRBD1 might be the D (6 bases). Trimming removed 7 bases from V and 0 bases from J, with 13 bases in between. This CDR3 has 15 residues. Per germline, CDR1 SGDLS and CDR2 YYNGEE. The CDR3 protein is CASGTSPATNEKLFF. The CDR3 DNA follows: TGTGCCAGCGGGACATCTCCCGCAACTAATGAAAAACTGTTTTTT.

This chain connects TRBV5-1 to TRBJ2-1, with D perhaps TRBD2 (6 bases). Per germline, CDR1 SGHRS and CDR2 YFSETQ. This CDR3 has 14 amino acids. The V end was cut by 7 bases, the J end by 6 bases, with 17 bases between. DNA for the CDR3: TGCGCCAGCTTGGGAACTAGCCGAACCAATGAGCAGTTCTTC. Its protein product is CASLGTSRTNEQFF.

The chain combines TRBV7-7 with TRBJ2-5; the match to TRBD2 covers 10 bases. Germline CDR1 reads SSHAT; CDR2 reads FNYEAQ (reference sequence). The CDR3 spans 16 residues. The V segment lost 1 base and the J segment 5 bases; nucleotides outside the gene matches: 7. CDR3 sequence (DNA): TGTGCCAGCAGCTTAGGAGCGGGGGGGAATTCCGAGACCCAGTACTTC. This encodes CASSLGAGGNSETQYF.

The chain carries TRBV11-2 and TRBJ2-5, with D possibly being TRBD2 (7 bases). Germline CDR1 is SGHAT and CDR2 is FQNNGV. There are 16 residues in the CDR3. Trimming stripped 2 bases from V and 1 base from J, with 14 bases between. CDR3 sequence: CASSLPRGGSQETQYF. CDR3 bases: TGTGCCAGCAGCTTACCTAGGGGGGGGAGCCAAGAGACCCAGTACTTC.

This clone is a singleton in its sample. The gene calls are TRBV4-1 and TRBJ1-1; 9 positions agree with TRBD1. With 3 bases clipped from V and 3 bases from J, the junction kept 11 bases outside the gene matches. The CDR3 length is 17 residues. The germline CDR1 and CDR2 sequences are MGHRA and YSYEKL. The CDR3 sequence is CASSQGQGFSPDTEAFF. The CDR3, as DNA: TGCGCCAGCAGCCAGGGACAGGGATTCTCTCCGGACACTGAAGCTTTCTTT.

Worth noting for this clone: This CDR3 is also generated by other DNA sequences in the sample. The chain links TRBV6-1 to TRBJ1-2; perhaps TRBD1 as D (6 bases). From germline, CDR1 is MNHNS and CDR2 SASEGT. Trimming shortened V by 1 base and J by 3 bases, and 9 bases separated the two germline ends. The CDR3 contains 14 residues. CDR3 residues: CASSEDREDYGYTF. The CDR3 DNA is TGTGCCAGCAGTGAAGACAGGGAGGACTATGGCTACACCTTC.